This T cell receptor beta chain appears in the sequencing data of a study of blood T cell repertoires in COVID-19. The overall study: COVID-19 samples collected from the United States, Italy and Spain covered acute and convalescent phases. T cells, B-cell-depleted T cells, or PBMCs provided the cDNA or gDNA that served as material.

Germline CDR1 LGHDT, CDR2 YNNKEL (reference sequence). Trimming removed 4 bases from V and 7 bases from J; junction bases left unmatched: 13. The CDR3 has 18 amino acids. In the authors' workflow: Using reference gene primer amplification, nucleated cell counts were estimated. Profiling relied on immunoSEQ multiplex PCR, and the TCRdb table lists in-frame clones only, not all of them. D and trimming were read from the DNA, whereas the V and J calls and clone size are those reported in that table. The table includes around 100,000 clones, more than 80% detected once. This TCR was sampled from an older woman with acute or convalescent COVID-19. V and J are TRBV3-1 (or the pseudogene TRBV3-2) and TRBJ2-1; 13 bases agree with TRBD2. Material: peripheral blood. The CDR3: CASSPQVTSGRAWNEQFF. The CDR3 DNA reads as TGTGCCAGCAGCCCCCAAGTCACTAGCGGGAGGGCCTGGAATGAGCAGTTCTTC.